This TCR beta chain came from a study of long-term antiretroviral therapy in people with HIV. Version v3.0 of the immunoSEQ assay was performed at survey level. Some clones are missing from TCRdb's copy, which holds only in-frame ones; the method was immunoSEQ multiplex PCR. The sample records around 20,000 clones, roughly 79% being singletons. The clonotype originates from a man between 45 and 60 years old with HIV. The specimen was unsorted PBMCs, collected 2.2 years after starting antiretroviral therapy.

In DNA, the CDR3 is TGTGCCAGCTCACGAGGACTAGCGGGAGATCTTGAGCAGTTCTTC. Translating it yields CASSRGLAGDLEQFF. The genes are TRBV18 and TRBJ2-1, with TRBD2 identical over 13 bases. The CDR3 length is 15 residues. CDR1 and CDR2 (germline): KGHSH, LQKENI. With 4 bases clipped from V and 9 bases from J, the junction kept 6 bases outside the gene matches.